This T cell receptor beta chain was recorded in a study of shared clonotypes between healthy human individuals. Whole-study findings and limits: Clonotype sharing across four donors was observed for around 5% of naive CD4 clonotypes. Larger estimated richness was generally seen in naive subsets than in memory subsets.

Combining CD45RO+ cells with CCR7-negative CD45RA+ TemRA cells gave CD8 memory. Comments on this clone: Its target is not known.

CDR1 and CDR2 from the germline V gene are MNHEY and SVGAGI. The V and J ends lost 0 bases and 1 base respectively, with 5 bases between them. The CDR3 totals 14 residues. This table comes from immunoSEQ multiplex PCR, and its TCRdb copy is limited to in-frame clones, with some not included. Among some 380,000 clones, about 96% were seen once, and the ten largest hold more than 0.3%. Sequencing was performed on memory CD8+ T cells sorted from blood. The subset: CD45RO+ cells pooled with CCR7-negative TemRA cells. The sequence was obtained from a man aged 25-45 years in good health. The chain recombines TRBV6-5 with TRBJ2-3; D is unresolved. The CDR3 spells CASSYSIGTDTQYF. The CDR3 DNA is TGTGCCAGCAGTTACTCGATTGGCACAGATACGCAGTATTTT.